The clone carrying this T cell receptor (beta chain) was observed many times. Its matching antigen is unknown. This record belongs to a study of read filtering for tumor transcriptome and immune sequencing. As for the study in general: By R-ISS, stages I, II and III held 8, 16 and 7 patients. Whole-transcriptome libraries were prepared after DNase treatment.

Bone marrow was sampled from every patient at the time of active disease. V was shortened by 1 base and J by 6 bases, with 16 bases between the two germline ends. CDR3 length equals 16 residues. Germline assignment: CDR1 MGHDK and CDR2 SYGVNS. The library was built from about 400 ng RNA with molecular barcoded adaptors for alpha/delta and beta/gamma chains. TCRdb fed the reads into MiXCR, producing one record per CDR3 protein. Among tens of thousands of distinct CDR3 sequences listed, about 15% were seen once. The study's findings and limits: The sorted CD138-negative fraction was a mixed bone marrow immune population, not purified T cells.

The material sequenced was a population of CD138-negative cells sorted from bone marrow. J is TRBJ2-1 and V is TRBV25-1; D possibly corresponds to TRBD1 (6 bases). This sequence was found in a donor at least 40 years old with multiple myeloma. This CDR3 is CASSEFGQGILNEQFF. The CDR3 DNA sequence: TGTGCCAGCAGTGAATTCGGTCAGGGGATCCTCAATGAGCAGTTCTTC.